This T cell receptor (beta chain) originates from a study of blood T cell repertoires in COVID-19. The CDR3 is made up of 17 amino acids. The germline gives CDR1 SGHNT, CDR2 YYREEE (reference sequence). Between the trimmed V and J ends, which lost 0 bases and 7 bases, there was a span of 17 bases. Sequencing was performed with immunoSEQ multiplex PCR; in TCRdb, only in-frame clones are kept and a portion is missing. The sample lists tens of thousands of clones; 90% were seen once. The sequenced sample was peripheral blood. The sequence derives from a middle-aged woman with active COVID-19. This chain links TRBV5-4 with TRBJ1-6; D is unclear. CDR3 bases: TGTGCCAGCAGCTTGGGCCCGGGGATGGGTGGGAATTCACCCCTCCACTTT. Protein product: CASSLGPGMGGNSPLHF.